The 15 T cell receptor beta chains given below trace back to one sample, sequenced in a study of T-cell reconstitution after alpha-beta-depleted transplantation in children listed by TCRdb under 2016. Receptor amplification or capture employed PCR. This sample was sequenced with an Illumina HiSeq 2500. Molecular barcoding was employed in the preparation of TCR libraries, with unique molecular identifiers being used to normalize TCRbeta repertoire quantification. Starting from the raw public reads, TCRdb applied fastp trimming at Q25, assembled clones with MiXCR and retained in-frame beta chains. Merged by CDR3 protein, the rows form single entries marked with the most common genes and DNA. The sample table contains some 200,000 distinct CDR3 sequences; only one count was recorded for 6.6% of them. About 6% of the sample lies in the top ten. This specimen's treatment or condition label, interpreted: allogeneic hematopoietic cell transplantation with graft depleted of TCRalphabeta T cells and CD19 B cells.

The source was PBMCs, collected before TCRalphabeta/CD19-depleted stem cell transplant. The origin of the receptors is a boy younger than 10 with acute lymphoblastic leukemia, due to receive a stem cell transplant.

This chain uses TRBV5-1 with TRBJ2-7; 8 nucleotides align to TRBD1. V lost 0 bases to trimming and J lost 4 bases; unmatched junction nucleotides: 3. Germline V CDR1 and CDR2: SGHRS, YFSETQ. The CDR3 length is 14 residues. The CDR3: CASSLGQGIYEQYF. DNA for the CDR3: TGCGCCAGCAGCTTGGGACAGGGGATATACGAGCAGTACTTC.

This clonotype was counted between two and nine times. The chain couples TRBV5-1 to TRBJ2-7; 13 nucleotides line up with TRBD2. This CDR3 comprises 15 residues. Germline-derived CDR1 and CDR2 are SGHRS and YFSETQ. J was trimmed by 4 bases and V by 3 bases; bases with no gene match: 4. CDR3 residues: CASSSRTSGRYEQYF. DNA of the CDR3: TGCGCCAGCAGCTCCAGGACTAGCGGGAGATACGAGCAGTACTTC.

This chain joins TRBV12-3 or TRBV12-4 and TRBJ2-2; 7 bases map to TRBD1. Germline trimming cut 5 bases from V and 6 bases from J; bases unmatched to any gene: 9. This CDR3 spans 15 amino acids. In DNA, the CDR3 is TGTGCCAGCAGTCCAGGGACAGTTTGGCCCGGGGAGCTGTTTTTT. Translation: CASSPGTVWPGELFF.

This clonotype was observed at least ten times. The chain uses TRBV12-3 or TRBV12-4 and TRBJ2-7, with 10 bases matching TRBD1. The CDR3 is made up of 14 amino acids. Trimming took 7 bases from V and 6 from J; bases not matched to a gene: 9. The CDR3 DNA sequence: TGTGCCAGCACGACTCGGGACAGGGGACGCGAGCAGTACTTC. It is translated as CASTTRDRGREQYF.

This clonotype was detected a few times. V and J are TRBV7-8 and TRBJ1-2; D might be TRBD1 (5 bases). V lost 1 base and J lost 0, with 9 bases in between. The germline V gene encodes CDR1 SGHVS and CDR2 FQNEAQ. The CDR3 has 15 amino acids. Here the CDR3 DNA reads TGTGCCAGCAGCTTAGTCGGGGCTTCTAACTATGGCTACACCTTC. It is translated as CASSLVGASNYGYTF.

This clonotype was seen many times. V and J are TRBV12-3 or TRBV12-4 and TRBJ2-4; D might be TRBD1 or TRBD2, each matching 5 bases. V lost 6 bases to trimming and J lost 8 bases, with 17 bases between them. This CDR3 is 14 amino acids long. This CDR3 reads CASSLSGPRHIQYF. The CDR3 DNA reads TGTGCCAGCAGCTTATCGGGACCCCGGCACATTCAGTACTTC.

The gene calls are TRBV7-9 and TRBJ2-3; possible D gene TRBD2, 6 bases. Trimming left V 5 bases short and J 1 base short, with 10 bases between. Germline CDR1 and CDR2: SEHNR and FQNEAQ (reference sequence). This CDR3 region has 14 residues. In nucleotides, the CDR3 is TGTGCCAGCAGCCGGGAGTTTGGCACAGATACGCAGTATTTT. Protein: CASSREFGTDTQYF.

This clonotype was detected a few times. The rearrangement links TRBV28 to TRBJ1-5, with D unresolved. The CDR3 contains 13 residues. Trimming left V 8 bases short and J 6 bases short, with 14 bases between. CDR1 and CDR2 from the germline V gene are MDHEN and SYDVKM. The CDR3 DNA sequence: TGTGCCAGCCAAGACACCCTCGGTCAGCCCCAGCATTTT. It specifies CASQDTLGQPQHF.

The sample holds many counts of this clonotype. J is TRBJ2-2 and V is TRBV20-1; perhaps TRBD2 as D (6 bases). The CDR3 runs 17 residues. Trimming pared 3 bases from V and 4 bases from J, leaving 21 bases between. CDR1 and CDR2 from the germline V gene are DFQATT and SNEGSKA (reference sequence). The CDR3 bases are TGCAGTGCTAGGAAGGTCCTGGGCGGGATTAGCACCGGGGAGCTGTTTTTT. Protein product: CSARKVLGGISTGELFF.

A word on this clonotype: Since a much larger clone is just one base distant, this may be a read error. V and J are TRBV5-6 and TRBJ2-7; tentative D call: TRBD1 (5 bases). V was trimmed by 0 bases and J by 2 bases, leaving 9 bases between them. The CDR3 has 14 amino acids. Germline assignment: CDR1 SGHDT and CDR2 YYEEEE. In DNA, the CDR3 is TGTGCCAGCAGCTTGGGGGTGGGGCCCTACGAGCAGTACTTC. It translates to CASSLGVGPYEQYF.

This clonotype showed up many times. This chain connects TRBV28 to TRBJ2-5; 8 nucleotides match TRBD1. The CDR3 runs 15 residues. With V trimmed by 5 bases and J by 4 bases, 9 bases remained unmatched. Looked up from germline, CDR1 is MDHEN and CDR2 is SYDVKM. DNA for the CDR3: TGTGCCAGCAGTCCCAGGACAGGGATGTTAGAGACCCAGTACTTC. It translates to CASSPRTGMLETQYF.

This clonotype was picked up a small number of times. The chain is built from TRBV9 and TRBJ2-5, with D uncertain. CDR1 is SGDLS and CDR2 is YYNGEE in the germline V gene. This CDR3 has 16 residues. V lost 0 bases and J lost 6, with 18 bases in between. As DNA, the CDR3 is TGTGCCAGCAGCGTAGAATTTGGGCAAGCCGGCCAGACCCAGTACTTC. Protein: CASSVEFGQAGQTQYF. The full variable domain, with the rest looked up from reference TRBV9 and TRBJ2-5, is DSGVTQTPKHLITATGQRVTLRCSPRSGDLSVYWYQQSLDQGLQFLIQYYNGEERAKGNILERFSAQQFPDLHSELNLSSLELGDSALYFCASSVEFGQAGQTQYFGPGTRLLVL.

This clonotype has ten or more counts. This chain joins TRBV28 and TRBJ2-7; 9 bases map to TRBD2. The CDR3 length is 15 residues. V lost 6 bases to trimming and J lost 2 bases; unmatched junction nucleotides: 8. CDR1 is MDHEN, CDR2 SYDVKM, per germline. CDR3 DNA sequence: TGTGCCAGCAGCCCAAGCGGGGGGACTCCCTACGAGCAGTACTTC. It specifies CASSPSGGTPYEQYF.

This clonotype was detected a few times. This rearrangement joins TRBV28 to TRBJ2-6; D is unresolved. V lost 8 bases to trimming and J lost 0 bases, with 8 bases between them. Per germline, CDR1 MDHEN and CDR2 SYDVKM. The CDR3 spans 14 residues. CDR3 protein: CASQGPSGANVLTF. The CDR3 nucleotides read TGTGCCAGCCAAGGCCCCTCTGGGGCCAACGTCCTGACTTTC.

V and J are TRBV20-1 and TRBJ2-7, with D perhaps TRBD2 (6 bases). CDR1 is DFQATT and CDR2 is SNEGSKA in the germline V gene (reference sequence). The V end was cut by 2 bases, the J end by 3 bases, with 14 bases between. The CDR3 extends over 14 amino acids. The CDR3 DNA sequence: TGCAGTGCTAGAAGTGGGGACGGGGGCTACGAGCAGTACTTC. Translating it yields CSARSGDGGYEQYF.